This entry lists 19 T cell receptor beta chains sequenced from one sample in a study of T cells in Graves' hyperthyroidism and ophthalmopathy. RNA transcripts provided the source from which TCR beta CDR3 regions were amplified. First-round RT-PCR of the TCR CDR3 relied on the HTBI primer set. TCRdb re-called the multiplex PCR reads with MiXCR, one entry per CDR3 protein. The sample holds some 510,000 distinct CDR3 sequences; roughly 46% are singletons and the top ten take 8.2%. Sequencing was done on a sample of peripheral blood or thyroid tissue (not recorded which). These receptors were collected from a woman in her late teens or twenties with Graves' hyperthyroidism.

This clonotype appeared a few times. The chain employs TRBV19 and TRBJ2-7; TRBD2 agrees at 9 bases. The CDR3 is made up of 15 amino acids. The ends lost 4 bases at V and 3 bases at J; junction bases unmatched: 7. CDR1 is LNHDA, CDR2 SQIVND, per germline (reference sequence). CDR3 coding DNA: TGTGCCAGTAGTACCTTAGCGGGAGTAATCTACGAGCAGTACTTC. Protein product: CASSTLAGVIYEQYF. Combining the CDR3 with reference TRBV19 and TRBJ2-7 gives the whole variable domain DGGITQSPKYLFRKEGQNVTLSCEQNLNHDAMYWYRQDPGQGLRLIYYSQIVNDFQKGDIAEGYSVSREKKESFPLTVTSAQKNPTAFYLCASSTLAGVIYEQYFGPGTRLTVT.

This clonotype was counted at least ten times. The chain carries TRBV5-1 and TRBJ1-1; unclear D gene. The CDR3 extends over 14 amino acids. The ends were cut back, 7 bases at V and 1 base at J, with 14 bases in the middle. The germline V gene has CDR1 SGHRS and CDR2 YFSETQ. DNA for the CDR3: TGCGCCAGCCGGCGGAGTGCCCAGAACACTGAAGCTTTCTTT. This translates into CASRRSAQNTEAFF.

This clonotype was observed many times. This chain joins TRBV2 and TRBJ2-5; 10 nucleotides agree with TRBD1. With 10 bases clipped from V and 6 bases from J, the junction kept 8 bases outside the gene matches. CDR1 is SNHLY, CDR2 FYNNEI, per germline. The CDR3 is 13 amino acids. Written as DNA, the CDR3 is TGTGCCATGCTGACAGGGGGCAAGAAGACCCAGTACTTC. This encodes CAMLTGGKKTQYF.

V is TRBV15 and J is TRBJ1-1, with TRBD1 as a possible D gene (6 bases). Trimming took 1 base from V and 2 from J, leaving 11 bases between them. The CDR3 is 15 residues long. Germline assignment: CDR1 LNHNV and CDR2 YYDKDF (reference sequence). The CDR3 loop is CATSRGGGQNTEAFF. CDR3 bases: TGTGCCACCAGCAGAGGTGGGGGCCAAAACACTGAAGCTTTCTTT.

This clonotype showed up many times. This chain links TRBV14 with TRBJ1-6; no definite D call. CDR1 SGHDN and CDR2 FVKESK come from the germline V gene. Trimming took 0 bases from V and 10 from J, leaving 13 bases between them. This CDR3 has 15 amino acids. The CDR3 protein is CASSQDRGGWSPLHF. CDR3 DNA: TGTGCCAGCAGCCAAGACCGAGGAGGTTGGTCACCCCTCCACTTT.

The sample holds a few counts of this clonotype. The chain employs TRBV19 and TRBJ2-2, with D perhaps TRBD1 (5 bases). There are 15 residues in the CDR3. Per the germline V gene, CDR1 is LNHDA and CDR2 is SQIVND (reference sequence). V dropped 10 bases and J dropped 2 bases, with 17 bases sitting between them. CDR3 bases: TGTGCCACGCCTATTGAGACAGACAACACCGGGGAGCTGTTTTTT. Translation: CATPIETDNTGELFF.

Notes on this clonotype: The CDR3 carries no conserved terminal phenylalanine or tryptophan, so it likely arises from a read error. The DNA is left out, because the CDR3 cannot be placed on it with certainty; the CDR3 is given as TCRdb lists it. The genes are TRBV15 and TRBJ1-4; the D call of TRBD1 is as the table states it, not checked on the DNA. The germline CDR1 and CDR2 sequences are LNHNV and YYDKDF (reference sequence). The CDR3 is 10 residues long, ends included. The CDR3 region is CATSTRDRNY.

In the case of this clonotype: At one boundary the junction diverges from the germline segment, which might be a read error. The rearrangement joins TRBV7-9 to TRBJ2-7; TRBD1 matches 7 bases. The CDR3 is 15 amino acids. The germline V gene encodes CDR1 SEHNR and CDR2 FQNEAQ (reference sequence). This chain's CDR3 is CASSQDITGAYEQYF. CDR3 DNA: TGCGCCAGCAGCCAAGATATAACAGGGGCGTACGAGCAGTACTTC.

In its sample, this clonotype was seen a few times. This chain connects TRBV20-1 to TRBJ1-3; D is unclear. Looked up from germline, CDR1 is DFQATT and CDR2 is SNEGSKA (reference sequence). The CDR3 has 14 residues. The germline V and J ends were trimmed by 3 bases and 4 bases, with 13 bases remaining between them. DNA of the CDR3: TGCAGTGCTAGGTACCTCAGACTGGGAAACACCATATATTTT. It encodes CSARYLRLGNTIYF.

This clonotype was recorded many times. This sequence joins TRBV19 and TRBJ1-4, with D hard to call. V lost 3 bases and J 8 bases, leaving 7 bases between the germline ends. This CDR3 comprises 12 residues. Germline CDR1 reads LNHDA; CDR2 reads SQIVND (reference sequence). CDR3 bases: TGTGCCAGTAGTATCCCCCCAGAAAAACTGTTTTTT. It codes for CASSIPPEKLFF. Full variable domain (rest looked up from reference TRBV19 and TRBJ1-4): DGGITQSPKYLFRKEGQNVTLSCEQNLNHDAMYWYRQDPGQGLRLIYYSQIVNDFQKGDIAEGYSVSREKKESFPLTVTSAQKNPTAFYLCASSIPPEKLFFGSGTQLSVL.

CDR3 sequence reads: CASGFTGYQPQHF. CDR3 nucleotide sequence: TGTGCTAGTGGTTTTACAGGGTACCAGCCCCAGCATTTT. V and J are TRBV12-5 and TRBJ1-5, with D perhaps TRBD1 (6 bases). CDR1 LGHNT and CDR2 FRNRAP come from the germline V gene. The CDR3 is made up of 13 amino acids. V shed 3 bases and J shed 7 bases, with 10 bases lying between them.

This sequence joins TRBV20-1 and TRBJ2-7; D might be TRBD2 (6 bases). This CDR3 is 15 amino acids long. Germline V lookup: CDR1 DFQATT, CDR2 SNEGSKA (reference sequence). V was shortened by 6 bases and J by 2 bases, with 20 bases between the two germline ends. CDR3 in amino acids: CSAQKVLAWPYEQYF. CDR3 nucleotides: TGCAGTGCCCAAAAGGTCCTAGCGTGGCCCTACGAGCAGTACTTC.

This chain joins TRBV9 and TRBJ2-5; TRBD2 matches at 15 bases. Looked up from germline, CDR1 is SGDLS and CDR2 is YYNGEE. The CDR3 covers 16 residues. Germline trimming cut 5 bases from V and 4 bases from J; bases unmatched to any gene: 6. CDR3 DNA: TGTGCCAGCAGTTACTTGGGACTAGCGGGAGGAGAGACCCAGTACTTC. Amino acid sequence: CASSYLGLAGGETQYF.

CDR3 coding DNA: TGTGCCAGCAGCGAATTCAGTACCAATCAGCCCCAGCATTTT. This gives the protein CASSEFSTNQPQHF. This chain uses TRBV2 with TRBJ1-5; D ambiguous. Trimming took off 6 bases at V and 3 bases at J, with 12 bases between the two ends. Germline lookup yields CDR1 SNHLY and CDR2 FYNNEI. The CDR3 loop spans 14 amino acids.

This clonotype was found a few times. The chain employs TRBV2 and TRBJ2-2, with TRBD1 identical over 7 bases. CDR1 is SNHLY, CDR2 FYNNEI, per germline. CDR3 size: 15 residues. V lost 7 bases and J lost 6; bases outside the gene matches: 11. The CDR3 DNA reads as TGTGCCAGCATTCCCCACAGGGGTGGGTCCGGGGAGCTGTTTTTT. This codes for CASIPHRGGSGELFF.

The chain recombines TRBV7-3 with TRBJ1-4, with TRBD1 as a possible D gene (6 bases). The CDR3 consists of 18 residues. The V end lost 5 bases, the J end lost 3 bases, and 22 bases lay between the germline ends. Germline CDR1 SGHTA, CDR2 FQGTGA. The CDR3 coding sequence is TGTGCCAGCAGCCAACGGATGGGGGCTTACGCGCCTAATGAAAAACTGTTTTTT. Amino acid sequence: CASSQRMGAYAPNEKLFF.

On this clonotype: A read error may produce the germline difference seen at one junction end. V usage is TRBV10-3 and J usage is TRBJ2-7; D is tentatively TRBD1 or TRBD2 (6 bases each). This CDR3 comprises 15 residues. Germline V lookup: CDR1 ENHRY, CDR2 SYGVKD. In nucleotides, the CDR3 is TGTGCCACCAGTGACCGAGGGGGGAGAACCTACGAGCAGTACTTC. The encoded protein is CATSDRGGRTYEQYF.

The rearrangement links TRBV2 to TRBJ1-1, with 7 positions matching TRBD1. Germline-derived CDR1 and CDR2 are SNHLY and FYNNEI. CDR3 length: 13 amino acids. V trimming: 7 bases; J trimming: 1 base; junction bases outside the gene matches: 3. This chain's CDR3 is CASMGQRNTEAFF. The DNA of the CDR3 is TGTGCCAGCATGGGACAGCGGAACACTGAAGCTTTCTTT.

The CDR3, as DNA: TGTGCCAGCAGTTACTCGAGGGATGAACCCTACGAGCAGTACTTC. It codes for CASSYSRDEPYEQYF. This sequence joins TRBV7-2 and TRBJ2-7, with a possible D match to TRBD2 (5 bases). V was trimmed by 6 bases and J by 2 bases, leaving 17 bases between them. The CDR3 has 15 residues. Germline lookup yields CDR1 SGHTA and CDR2 FQGNSA. Based on the CDR3 plus reference TRBV7-2 and TRBJ2-7, the full variable domain is GAGVSQSPSNKVTEKGKDVELRCDPISGHTALYWYRQSLGQGLEFLIYFQGNSAPDKSGLPSDRFSAERTGGSVSTLTIQRTQQEDSAVYLCASSYSRDEPYEQYFGPGTRLTVT.